This T cell receptor (beta chain) was observed in a study of metastatic and nonmetastatic thyroid tumors. Study-level background: Repertoire comparison spanned blood and tumor or nodule tissue of malignant and benign thyroid patients. Study-level results: Malignant thyroid tumors reportedly exceeded benign nodules significantly in TCR beta diversity, with the difference appearing in blood and tumor.

Every patient was untreated before thyroid surgery. CDR3 length: 17 residues. Germline loops: CDR1 MNHNS, CDR2 SASEGT. V was pared by 4 bases and J by 5 bases, with 14 bases of the junction left unmatched. As handled by the study authors: To classify distant metastasis in papillary thyroid cancer, a model was built from CDR3 differences across clinicopathological groups. With MiXCR, TCRdb reprocessed the PCR reads. The V and J calls, along with clone size, are taken from TCRdb and not from the paper's own processing. The sample holds more than 8,500 clones, approximately 11% seen once. This clone is medium-sized (0.01 to 0.1%) in the sample. Its target is not known.

Sequenced: tumor tissue. This sequence originates from a female donor with papillary thyroid cancer or a benign thyroid nodule (not recorded which). Some clones in this sample may be carry-over from other donors' samples. J is TRBJ2-5 and V is TRBV6-1; 9 nucleotides line up with TRBD2. The CDR3 region is CASSAPSGRGGRETQYF. In DNA form, the CDR3 reads TGTGCCAGCAGTGCCCCTTCCGGGCGGGGGGGCCGGGAGACCCAGTACTTC.